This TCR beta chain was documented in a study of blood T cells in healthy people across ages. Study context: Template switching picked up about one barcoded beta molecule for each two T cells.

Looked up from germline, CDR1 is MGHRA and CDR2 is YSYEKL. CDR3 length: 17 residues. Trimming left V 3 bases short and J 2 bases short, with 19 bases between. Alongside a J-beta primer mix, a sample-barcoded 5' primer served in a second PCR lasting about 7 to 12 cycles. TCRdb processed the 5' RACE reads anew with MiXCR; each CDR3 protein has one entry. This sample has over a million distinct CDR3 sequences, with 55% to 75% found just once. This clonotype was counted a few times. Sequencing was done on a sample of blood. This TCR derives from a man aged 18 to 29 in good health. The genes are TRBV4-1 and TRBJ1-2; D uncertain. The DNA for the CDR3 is TGCGCCAGCAGCCAGGGAGCTGGTCAGCGGCCGAACTATGGCTACACCTTC. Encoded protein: CASSQGAGQRPNYGYTF.